The sequence of this T cell receptor beta chain was determined in a study of cytomegalovirus exposure and HLA in healthy donors. There are 15 residues in the CDR3. CDR1 MGHDK and CDR2 SYGVNS come from the germline V gene. V lost 3 bases to trimming and J lost 3 bases, with 14 bases between them. This PCR relied on a set of 60 Vbeta primers and 13 Jbeta primers. TCRdb's copy holds only in-frame clones and misses some; the assay was immunoSEQ multiplex PCR. This table has approximately 110,000 clones, 73% appearing once. This chain connects TRBV25-1 to TRBJ2-5, with D possibly TRBD2 on 5 matching bases. Material for sequencing was PBMCs. The clonotype was recovered from a woman aged 40-49 years in good health and CMV-seronegative. The CDR3 sequence is CASSDEGRLKETQYF. The CDR3, as DNA: TGTGCCAGCAGTGATGAGGGCAGGTTAAAAGAGACCCAGTACTTC. The whole variable domain, filled in from reference TRBV25-1 and TRBJ2-5, reads EADIYQTPRYLVIGTGKKITLECSQTMGHDKMYWYQQDPGMELHLIHYSYGVNSTEKGDLSSESTVSRIRTEHFPLTLESARPSHTSQYLCASSDEGRLKETQYFGPGTRLLVL.